This is a list of T cell receptor beta chains from one sample in a study of blood T cell repertoires in COVID-19. The assay was immunoSEQ multiplex PCR, and TCRdb's table has in-frame clones only and misses some. The table lists approximately 360,000 clones, 80% to 90% of them singletons. The sequenced sample was PBMCs or T cells enriched from blood (not recorded which). The receptors come from a man aged 40-49 years in a cohort exposed to, infected with or recovered from COVID-19 (not recorded which). The CDR3 runs from the conserved cysteine through the conserved F or W. D genes are given only for firm matches. Clone size, where shown, is once, few, many, or a class for clones that have expanded.

CDR3 DNA: TGTGCCTGGAGTGGCCAGGGGGTAAACACCGGGGAGCTGTTTTTT; CDR3 protein: CAWSGQGVNTGELFF; clone size: .; V gene: TRBV30; D gene: TRBD1; J gene: TRBJ2-2
CDR3 DNA: TGTGCCAGCAGCCAATCGACAGGGTCCTACGAGCAGTACTTC; CDR3 protein: CASSQSTGSYEQYF; clone size: .; V gene: TRBV3-1/TRBV3-2; D gene: TRBD1; J gene: TRBJ2-7
CDR3 DNA: TGCAGCGTTGAGGGCAGGATGAACACTGAAGCTTTCTTT; CDR3 protein: CSVEGRMNTEAFF; clone size: .; V gene: TRBV29-1; D gene: .; J gene: TRBJ1-1
CDR3 DNA: TGTGCCAGCAGCCAAGGACTAGCGGACGGGCAGTACTTC; CDR3 protein: CASSQGLADGQYF; clone size: once; V gene: TRBV3-1/TRBV3-2; D gene: TRBD2; J gene: TRBJ2-7
CDR3 DNA: TGTGCCAGCAGTGGACTCCTAGGCACCTACGAGCAGTACTTC; CDR3 protein: CASSGLLGTYEQYF; clone size: .; V gene: TRBV28; D gene: .; J gene: TRBJ2-7
CDR3 DNA: TGCGCCAGCAGCTTGCGGGAGCGTGGCAATGAGCAGTTCTTC; CDR3 protein: CASSLRERGNEQFF; clone size: .; V gene: TRBV5-1; D gene: .; J gene: TRBJ2-1
CDR3 DNA: TGTGCCAGCAGTATGGACAGGGGGCTGGTAGATACGCAGTATTTT; CDR3 protein: CASSMDRGLVDTQYF; clone size: .; V gene: TRBV27; D gene: TRBD1; J gene: TRBJ2-3
CDR3 DNA: TGTGCCAGCAGTCCCCCTAGCGGGAGTTACGAGCAGTACTTC; CDR3 protein: CASSPPSGSYEQYF; clone size: .; V gene: TRBV6-5; D gene: TRBD2; J gene: TRBJ2-7
CDR3 DNA: TGTGCCAGCAGTTGGGGACAGTCAATCAATCAGCCCCAGCATTTT; CDR3 protein: CASSWGQSINQPQHF; clone size: .; V gene: TRBV28; D gene: TRBD1; J gene: TRBJ1-5
CDR3 DNA: TGTGCCAGCAGCGGGAACGGAGGTCCTGGAAACACCATATATTTT; CDR3 protein: CASSGNGGPGNTIYF; clone size: .; V gene: TRBV7-9; D gene: .; J gene: TRBJ1-3
CDR3 DNA: TGTGCCAGCAGCGAAGTGGGACAGGGTAACTATGGCTACACCTTC; CDR3 protein: CASSEVGQGNYGYTF; clone size: few; V gene: TRBV5-4; D gene: TRBD1; J gene: TRBJ1-2
CDR3 DNA: TGTGCCAGTAGATCCGGGACACTCAATCAGCCCCAGCATTTT; CDR3 protein: CASRSGTLNQPQHF; clone size: .; V gene: TRBV19; D gene: .; J gene: TRBJ1-5
CDR3 DNA: TGTGCCAGCAGCCAGGGGACAGGGATGTCGGGGACTGAAGCTTTCTTT; CDR3 protein: CASSQGTGMSGTEAFF; clone size: .; V gene: TRBV3-1/TRBV3-2; D gene: TRBD1; J gene: TRBJ1-1
CDR3 DNA: TGTGCCAGCAGTTTGGACTCCCAGTCTTACAATGAGCAGTTCTTC; CDR3 protein: CASSLDSQSYNEQFF; clone size: .; V gene: TRBV6-5; D gene: .; J gene: TRBJ2-1
CDR3 DNA: TGTGCCAGCAGCCAAGGACGGGAGGGGGGCACAGATACGCAGTATTTT; CDR3 protein: CASSQGREGGTDTQYF; clone size: .; V gene: TRBV14; D gene: TRBD2; J gene: TRBJ2-3
CDR3 DNA: TGTGCCAGCAGTGCGGGACAGGGGACCCAGCCCCAGCATTTT; CDR3 protein: CASSAGQGTQPQHF; clone size: .; V gene: TRBV2; D gene: TRBD1; J gene: TRBJ1-5
CDR3 DNA: TGTGCCAGCCGGTCTTATGCGGGGAACTACAATGAGCAGTTCTTC; CDR3 protein: CASRSYAGNYNEQFF; clone size: .; V gene: TRBV28; D gene: .; J gene: TRBJ2-1
CDR3 DNA: TGTGCCTGGAGGCGGGGCCCTTCGGGTGAGCAGTACTTC; CDR3 protein: CAWRRGPSGEQYF; clone size: .; V gene: TRBV30; D gene: .; J gene: TRBJ2-7
CDR3 DNA: TGTGCCAGCAGCCTAGCGGGGTCCTCCCACTACGAGCAGTACTTC; CDR3 protein: CASSLAGSSHYEQYF; clone size: .; V gene: TRBV6-5; D gene: TRBD2; J gene: TRBJ2-7
CDR3 DNA: TGTGCCACCAGCAGCTCTAGCGGGAGGTCCTACAATGAGCAGTTCTTC; CDR3 protein: CATSSSSGRSYNEQFF; clone size: .; V gene: TRBV15; D gene: TRBD2; J gene: TRBJ2-1
CDR3 DNA: TGTGCCAGCAGCTTCAGAGGAACCGGGGAGCTGTTTTTT; CDR3 protein: CASSFRGTGELFF; clone size: .; V gene: TRBV7-9; D gene: .; J gene: TRBJ2-2
CDR3 DNA: TGTGCCCGAGATCAGGACACTGACTATGGCTACACCTTC; CDR3 protein: CARDQDTDYGYTF; clone size: .; V gene: TRBV27; D gene: .; J gene: TRBJ1-2
CDR3 DNA: TGTGCCAGCAGTTACAGGGGCAACTATGGCTACACCTTC; CDR3 protein: CASSYRGNYGYTF; clone size: .; V gene: TRBV28; D gene: TRBD1; J gene: TRBJ1-2
CDR3 DNA: TGTGCCAGCAGTTTATCCCCGGGACAGGGGGGCGGGCAGTATTTT; CDR3 protein: CASSLSPGQGGGQYF; clone size: once; V gene: TRBV28; D gene: TRBD1; J gene: TRBJ2-3
CDR3 DNA: TGTGCCAGCAGCCAGACACTCCAAGAGACCCAGTACTTC; CDR3 protein: CASSQTLQETQYF; clone size: .; V gene: TRBV11-2; D gene: .; J gene: TRBJ2-5
CDR3 DNA: TGCGCCAGCAAGATGACAGGGGACAACACTGAAGCTTTCTTT; CDR3 protein: CASKMTGDNTEAFF; clone size: .; V gene: TRBV5-1; D gene: TRBD1; J gene: TRBJ1-1
CDR3 DNA: TGTGCCTGCTCAACCCCAGGGGTCACCGGGGAGCTGTTTTTT; CDR3 protein: CACSTPGVTGELFF; clone size: .; V gene: TRBV13; D gene: .; J gene: TRBJ2-2
CDR3 DNA: TGTGCCTGGACCCCACAGTTTAATGAAAAACTGTTTTTT; CDR3 protein: CAWTPQFNEKLFF; clone size: .; V gene: TRBV30; D gene: .; J gene: TRBJ1-4
CDR3 DNA: TGTGCCACCAGTCAGGTGAGGGAAAACACTGAAGCTTTCTTT; CDR3 protein: CATSQVRENTEAFF; clone size: .; V gene: TRBV15; D gene: .; J gene: TRBJ1-1
CDR3 DNA: TGTGCCAGTAAGGGGAGGGTGAGGGGTGAAGCTTTCTTT; CDR3 protein: CASKGRVRGEAFF; clone size: .; V gene: TRBV19; D gene: .; J gene: TRBJ1-1
CDR3 DNA: TGTGCCAGCTCACCCGGGGACAGCTCCTACAATGAGCAGTTCTTC; CDR3 protein: CASSPGDSSYNEQFF; clone size: few; V gene: TRBV18; D gene: TRBD1; J gene: TRBJ2-1
CDR3 DNA: TGCGCCAGCAGCCCGACCGGGACAATGAACACCGGGGAGCTGTTTTTT; CDR3 protein: CASSPTGTMNTGELFF; clone size: .; V gene: TRBV5-1; D gene: .; J gene: TRBJ2-2
CDR3 DNA: TGTGCCAGCAGCCAAGGGGGCGGCTGGAGCTCCTACAATGAGCAGTTCTTC; CDR3 protein: CASSQGGGWSSYNEQFF; clone size: .; V gene: TRBV3-1/TRBV3-2; D gene: .; J gene: TRBJ2-1
CDR3 DNA: TGTGCCAGCAGCCTCTCCAGTCAGCCCCAGCATTTT; CDR3 protein: CASSLSSQPQHF; clone size: .; V gene: TRBV3-1/TRBV3-2; D gene: .; J gene: TRBJ1-5
CDR3 DNA: TGTGCCAGCAGCCCTAGGGGGACTAGCGCAAATGAGCAGTTCTTC; CDR3 protein: CASSPRGTSANEQFF; clone size: .; V gene: TRBV9; D gene: TRBD2; J gene: TRBJ2-1
CDR3 DNA: TGTGCCAGCAGCTTTCAGGGCAGGACTGAAGCTTTCTTT; CDR3 protein: CASSFQGRTEAFF; clone size: .; V gene: TRBV7-3; D gene: .; J gene: TRBJ1-1